Given below is one T cell receptor beta chain in context. Its specificity is not known. This CDR3 spans 15 amino acids. CDR1 and CDR2 (germline): MNHNS, SASEGT. Trimming cost V 10 bases and J 0 bases, with 13 bases left between them. TCR beta libraries were prepared from cDNA with unique molecular identifiers. Each CDR3 protein gets one entry after TCRdb re-called the PCR reads with MiXCR. Of hundreds of thousands of distinct CDR3 sequences in the sample, 30% were seen once. The sample belongs to a study of post-analysis software for immune sequencing data. The study, taken as a whole, reports: In multiple sclerosis, normalized Chao1 diversity was significantly below that of controls. Five or six TRBV segments, TRBV5-6, TRBV5-1 and TRBV20-1 among them, were found more frequent in patients than controls.

The J gene is TRBJ2-6, the V gene TRBV6-1; D is perhaps TRBD1 (6 bases). Input material: blood. The origin of this receptor is a girl under 18 with multiple sclerosis. DNA for the CDR3: TGTGCCACAGGGGCGAGGAGCTCTGGGGCCAACGTCCTGACTTTC. Translated: CATGARSSGANVLTF.